This passage covers 26 T cell receptor beta chains from one sample sequenced in a study of blood T cell repertoires in COVID-19. Method: immunoSEQ multiplex PCR; TCRdb's copy keeps in-frame clones and lacks some. The data hold about 73,000 clones, with more than 60% observed a single time. The sequenced sample was peripheral blood. The origin of the receptors is a man aged 60 to 69 with acute or convalescent COVID-19.

This clone was seen only a few times. The J gene is TRBJ2-2, the V gene TRBV9; the match to TRBD1 covers 7 bases. V dropped 0 bases and J dropped 1; count of bases not matched to a gene: 6. Germline V gives CDR1 SGDLS, CDR2 YYNGEE. The CDR3 contains 17 residues. The CDR3 protein is CASSVGDRAENTGELFF. The CDR3 DNA is TGTGCCAGCAGCGTAGGCGACAGGGCCGAGAACACCGGGGAGCTGTTTTTT.

The rearrangement uses TRBV12-5 and TRBJ2-7; D is unclear. Germline loops: CDR1 LGHNT, CDR2 FRNRAP. V was pared by 3 bases and J by 6 bases, with 9 bases between. The CDR3 extends over 12 amino acids. As DNA, the CDR3 is TGTGCTAGTGGTTTAGACACAATCGAGCAGTACTTC. It is translated as CASGLDTIEQYF.

This rearrangement joins TRBV28 to TRBJ1-1; tentative D call: TRBD1 (6 bases). Germline V gene data show CDR1 as MDHEN and CDR2 as SYDVKM. This CDR3 is built from 15 residues. With 1 base removed from V and 0 bases from J, the gap between germline ends came to 9 bases. The CDR3 loop reads CASSLSQGLNTEAFF. CDR3 sequence (DNA): TGTGCCAGCAGTTTATCTCAGGGGTTGAACACTGAAGCTTTCTTT.

This sequence joins TRBV6-5 and TRBJ1-1; 10 nucleotides agree with TRBD1. The junction had 3 bases not matched to a gene; V was cut back by 5 bases and J by 3 bases. This CDR3 spans 14 amino acids. Germline V lookup: CDR1 MNHEY, CDR2 SVGAGI. The CDR3 region has the DNA TGTGCCAGCAGTCGGGGGACAGGGGACACTGAAGCTTTCTTT. As protein: CASSRGTGDTEAFF.

The genes are TRBV3-1 (or the pseudogene TRBV3-2) and TRBJ2-5, with TRBD2 matching over 12 bases. V dropped 7 bases and J dropped 5; count of bases not matched to a gene: 14. The V gene's germline CDR1 is LGHDT and CDR2 YNNKEL (reference sequence). The CDR3 runs to 17 residues. The CDR3 nucleotides read TGTGCCAGCAAAGGACTAGCGGGGCGGCGAGTTCGGGAGACCCAGTACTTC. It translates to CASKGLAGRRVRETQYF.

This clone appeared once. The V and J genes are TRBV6-4 and TRBJ2-6; 7 bases agree with TRBD1. The CDR3 sequence is 19 residues long. With V trimmed by 6 bases and J by 5 bases, 19 bases remained unmatched. The V gene's germline CDR1 is MRHNA and CDR2 SNTAGT. The CDR3 loop reads CASRIDRDSPILWANVLTF. CDR3 in DNA: TGTGCCAGCAGAATAGACCGGGACAGCCCTATTCTCTGGGCCAACGTCCTGACTTTC.

This clone was detected only a few times. V and J are TRBV3-1 (or the pseudogene TRBV3-2) and TRBJ2-1, with 9 positions matching TRBD1. J gave up 9 bases and V 3 bases, and 6 bases lay outside the gene matches. Germline V gene data show CDR1 as LGHDT and CDR2 as YNNKEL (reference sequence). The CDR3 totals 14 residues. This CDR3 is CASSQGQGIGEQFF. CDR3 DNA: TGTGCCAGCAGCCAGGGACAGGGTATAGGTGAGCAGTTCTTC.

This clone was counted a single time. The J gene is TRBJ2-1, the V gene TRBV6-5; D is undetermined. The germline V gene has CDR1 MNHEY and CDR2 SVGAGI. This CDR3 contains 14 residues. V was clipped by 0 bases and J by 8 bases, with 11 bases between them. CDR3 in DNA: TGTGCCAGCAGTTACTCGTTAATGAGAGATGAGCAGTTCTTC. It is translated as CASSYSLMRDEQFF.

The J gene is TRBJ2-4, the V gene TRBV14, with D perhaps TRBD2 (6 bases). The CDR3 loop spans 14 amino acids. Trimming removed 5 bases from V and 8 bases from J, with 16 bases in between. Germline assignment: CDR1 SGHDN and CDR2 FVKESK. CDR3 sequence reads: CASSSRTGGDIQYF. The DNA of the CDR3 is TGTGCCAGCAGCTCACGGACTGGAGGGGACATTCAGTACTTC.

V gene TRBV3-1 (or the pseudogene TRBV3-2) combines with J gene TRBJ2-6; TRBD1 aligns across 7 bases. CDR1 and CDR2 from the germline V gene are LGHDT and YNNKEL (reference sequence). This CDR3 has 17 amino acids. V was pared by 2 bases and J by 0 bases, with 4 bases of the junction left unmatched. The CDR3 spells CASSQKTGSSGANVLTF. The CDR3 coding sequence is TGTGCCAGCAGCCAAAAGACAGGGAGCTCTGGGGCCAACGTCCTGACTTTC.

The chain has TRBV3-1 (or the pseudogene TRBV3-2) and TRBJ2-5; no firm D call. The V end was cut by 1 base, the J end by 0 bases, with 6 bases between. The V gene's germline CDR1 is LGHDT and CDR2 YNNKEL (reference sequence). This CDR3 comprises 14 residues. The CDR3 DNA reads TGTGCCAGCAGCCAAGGTGGCAACCAAGAGACCCAGTACTTC. Amino acid sequence: CASSQGGNQETQYF.

This clone has a single count. This chain links TRBV7-3 with TRBJ2-5, with 8 bases identical to TRBD2. The CDR3 contains 13 residues. V lost 8 bases and J lost 4; bases outside the gene matches: 6. Germline V gene lookup returns CDR1 SGHTA and CDR2 FQGTGA. The CDR3 spells CASSGTRRETQYF. Here the CDR3 DNA reads TGTGCCAGCTCCGGGACTAGGCGAGAGACCCAGTACTTC.

Written as DNA, the CDR3 is TGTGCCAGCAGGTTGGACAGGAACGGGGGCTACACCTTC. It is translated as CASRLDRNGGYTF. The J gene is TRBJ1-2, the V gene TRBV7-3, with 7 bases that match TRBD1. Germline CDR1 is SGHTA and CDR2 is FQGTGA. CDR3 size: 13 residues. With 6 bases clipped from V and 8 bases from J, the junction kept 9 bases outside the gene matches.

The CDR3 loop reads CASSPQTGSTEAFF. For the CDR3, the DNA is TGTGCCAGCAGCCCACAGACAGGGAGCACTGAAGCTTTCTTT. The rearrangement uses TRBV7-2 and TRBJ1-1; 7 bases map to TRBD1. This CDR3 region has 14 residues. Trimming cost V 5 bases and J 4 bases; bases outside gene matches: 7. Germline V lookup: CDR1 SGHTA, CDR2 FQGNSA.

This rearrangement joins TRBV7-9 to TRBJ2-3, with D possibly matching TRBD1 (5 bases). Deletions cut 6 bases from V and 1 base from J, with 14 bases between. Germline-derived CDR1 and CDR2 are SEHNR and FQNEAQ (reference sequence). The CDR3 extends over 15 amino acids. The chain's CDR3 is CASSYGQLGTDTQYF. The DNA for the CDR3 is TGTGCCAGCAGTTATGGACAATTAGGCACAGATACGCAGTATTTT.

This clone has at least ten counts. A junction end diverges from the germline sequence, so it may reflect a read error. The V gene is TRBV7-8, the J gene TRBJ1-1; D uncertain. The CDR3 extends over 11 amino acids. The germline gives CDR1 SGHVS, CDR2 FQNEAQ. The CDR3 DNA is TGTGCCAGCAGCCGGAACATTGAAGCTTTCTTT. It translates to CASSRNIEAFF.

This rearrangement joins TRBV11-2 to TRBJ1-5; D is perhaps TRBD1 (6 bases). Germline V gene data show CDR1 as SGHAT and CDR2 as FQNNGV. V was shortened by 5 bases and J by 3 bases, with 14 bases between the two germline ends. CDR3 length: 15 amino acids. The CDR3 coding sequence is TGTGCCAGCAGCCGTCAAGGGGGTAACAATCAGCCCCAGCATTTT. Its translation: CASSRQGGNNQPQHF.

The chain carries TRBV18 and TRBJ2-2; 10 nucleotides align to TRBD2. V lost 4 bases and J lost 5; bases outside the gene matches: 10. Germline lookup yields CDR1 KGHSH and CDR2 LQKENI. This CDR3 contains 17 residues. The CDR3 protein is CASSRASGSIRTGELFF. The CDR3 nucleotides are TGTGCCAGCTCACGGGCTAGCGGGAGTATAAGGACCGGGGAGCTGTTTTTT.

V usage is TRBV7-3 and J usage is TRBJ2-2; D gene unclear. Between the trimmed V and J ends, which lost 1 base and 5 bases, there was a span of 5 bases. This CDR3 spans 13 amino acids. The germline CDR1 and CDR2 sequences are SGHTA and FQGTGA. CDR3 residues: CASSLSLTGELFF. CDR3 bases: TGTGCCAGCAGCTTAAGTCTAACCGGGGAGCTGTTTTTT. Based on the CDR3 plus reference TRBV7-3 and TRBJ2-2, the full variable domain is GAGVSQTPSNKVTEKGKYVELRCDPISGHTALYWYRQSLGQGPEFLIYFQGTGAADDSGLPNDRFFAVRPEGSVSTLKIQRTERGDSAVYLCASSLSLTGELFFGEGSRLTVL.

The chain has TRBV5-1 and TRBJ1-6; D might be TRBD1 (6 bases). Trimming removed 1 base at V and 0 bases at J, with 8 bases between. The V gene's germline CDR1 is SGHRS and CDR2 YFSETQ. CDR3 size: 16 residues. The CDR3 nucleotides are TGCGCCAGCAGCTTGACAGGGAGCTCCTATAATTCACCCCTCCACTTT. This sequence encodes CASSLTGSSYNSPLHF.

This chain links TRBV10-3 with TRBJ2-3, with 7 bases that match TRBD2. J was trimmed by 4 bases and V by 4 bases; bases with no gene match: 5. The germline gives CDR1 ENHRY, CDR2 SYGVKD. This CDR3 contains 14 residues. The CDR3 nucleotides are TGTGCCATCAGTGTAGGCGGGGGTTCAGATACGCAGTATTTT. Translated: CAISVGGGSDTQYF.

This chain uses TRBV7-9 with TRBJ1-2; weak D call: TRBD1 (5 bases). CDR3 length: 12 amino acids. Germline CDR1 reads SEHNR; CDR2 reads FQNEAQ (reference sequence). The V end was cut by 5 bases, the J end by 6 bases, with 10 bases between. CDR3: CASSLEGDGYTF. The CDR3 DNA sequence: TGTGCCAGCAGCCTAGAAGGGGATGGCTACACCTTC.

This chain links TRBV5-6 with TRBJ1-2; 7 bases are a match to TRBD1. Trimming took 7 bases from V and 3 from J; bases not matched to a gene: 9. This CDR3 contains 14 residues. Germline V gene lookup returns CDR1 SGHDT and CDR2 YYEEEE. The CDR3 DNA reads TGTGCCAGCCTTGCCCGACAGGGACACTATGGCTACACCTTC. The encoded protein is CASLARQGHYGYTF.

The chain recombines TRBV10-3 with TRBJ2-1; 9 bases are a match to TRBD1. V was pared by 6 bases and J by 8 bases, with 5 bases of the junction left unmatched. CDR1 and CDR2 from the germline V gene are ENHRY and SYGVKD. The CDR3 loop spans 13 amino acids. The CDR3 here is CAIRGQGFDEQFF. The CDR3 DNA is TGTGCCATCAGGGGACAGGGTTTCGATGAGCAGTTCTTC.

This chain connects TRBV28 to TRBJ2-5; tentatively, D is TRBD2 (6 bases). The CDR3 has 16 residues. Trimming cost V 1 base and J 5 bases, with 17 bases left between them. Per germline, CDR1 MDHEN and CDR2 SYDVKM. For the CDR3, the DNA is TGTGCCAGCAGTTTATCCCCTCAGGGTCGGGGGGAGACCCAGTACTTC. Its translation is CASSLSPQGRGETQYF.

The V gene is TRBV18, the J gene TRBJ1-5, with 9 bases matching TRBD1. The trim removed 3 bases at V and 2 bases at J, leaving 2 bases unmatched. Germline V gene lookup returns CDR1 KGHSH and CDR2 LQKENI. The length of the CDR3 is 15 residues. As DNA, the CDR3 is TGTGCCAGCTCACCGGGACAGGGAGGCAATCAGCCCCAGCATTTT. It specifies CASSPGQGGNQPQHF.